These 2 T cell receptor beta chains were all obtained from the same sample, sequenced in a study of blood T cell repertoires in COVID-19. TCRdb's copy holds only in-frame clones and misses some; the assay was immunoSEQ multiplex PCR. The data hold under 250,000 clones, with roughly 80% observed a single time. Sequenced sample: peripheral blood. These receptors originate from a woman in her 70s with acute or convalescent COVID-19.

This chain uses TRBV20-1 with TRBJ2-7; 8 bases are shared with TRBD1. J gave up 4 bases and V 3 bases, and 8 bases lay outside the gene matches. The CDR3 sequence is 14 residues long. CDR1 and CDR2 (germline): DFQATT, SNEGSKA (reference sequence). The CDR3 loop is CSASRTGRIYEQYF. Here the CDR3 DNA reads TGCAGTGCTAGTCGGACAGGGAGAATTTACGAGCAGTACTTC.

This clone was detected a few times. Other DNA sequences in this specimen translate into the identical CDR3. The chain has TRBV12-5 and TRBJ1-1; D possibly corresponds to TRBD1 (6 bases). Germline V gene lookup returns CDR1 LGHNT and CDR2 FRNRAP. V lost 6 bases and J 0 bases, leaving 8 bases between the germline ends. CDR3 length equals 13 residues. CDR3 sequence: CASGQGMNTEAFF. The CDR3 DNA is TGTGCTAGTGGCCAGGGGATGAACACTGAAGCTTTCTTT.